This TCR beta chain was recovered during a study of human T cells and chemical hapten exposure (dated by TCRdb to about 2021). Turning to the overall study: For sensitization, 2% DPC in acetone was applied to a 2 cm by 2 cm area of upper inner arm skin. Patients additionally received weekly therapeutic DPC doses to the scalp throughout the approximately 25-week study period. Patch testing was performed on the upper back with Finn chambers containing 0.01% DPC, and the patch tests were scored after 6 days according to International Contact Dermatitis Research Group standards. Most of the patients in the cohort were female, and the cohort covered alopecia areata with under or over 50% scalp involvement, alopecia totalis and alopecia universalis. Libraries were pooled for sequencing, and variation in per-sample TCR yields was attributed mainly to small differences in library volumes within the pool. Peripheral blood TCR repertoire changes were tracked in vivo in alopecia patients during primary and secondary sensitization to the hapten diphenylcyclopropenone (DPC). Blood samples were taken from patients before sensitization (week 0) and then at 2, 6 and about 24 weeks after DPC sensitization. For TCR sequencing, blood came from approximately 29 alopecia patients at anywhere from one to four time points (pre-sensitization, 2, 6 and 24 weeks).

This specimen's time point label, interpreted: patch test 1, 2 weeks after DPC sensitization. This sample's treatment or condition label indicates: therapeutic diphenylcyclopropenone sensitization with weekly scalp DPC. At every patch-test visit, the blood draw took place before the patch test was put on. Patients were considered eligible if aged 18 to 70, diagnosed with alopecia and deemed suitable for DPC therapy, and patients were excluded if pregnant. Total RNA was isolated from unfractionated whole blood collected in Tempus Blood RNA tubes. Remarks on this clonotype: Its specific antigen is unknown. Per-nucleotide qualities are absent, and no much larger clonotype sits a single base away.

Library prep was done by RACE. The data were produced on a NextSeq 500. During library preparation, unique molecular identifiers were attached to individual cDNA molecules so that TCRs could be counted in a quantitative, reproducible way. For every blood RNA sample, sequencing covered both the TCR alpha and TCR beta chains. On the authors' methods: The median number of TCRs per sample was 90,000 to 100,000, ranging from 23,224 to 690,600. The Decombinator software suite was used to annotate V, J and CDR3 in the TCR reads. For PS versus PT1 abundance plots, all samples were subsampled to the same number of TCRs (28,000). Expanded TCRs were defined as absent before sensitization and observed at least eight times at the 2-week time point. TCRdb ran its own pipeline on the public reads, namely fastp trimming at Q25 and MiXCR clone calling, and kept in-frame beta chains. Rows are unified per CDR3 protein, each entry keeping the most common DNA and genes. TCRdb's processing, not the authors', yielded these V and J calls. The sample yields 300,000 to 350,000 distinct CDR3 sequences; about 7% were counted once. The ten largest clonotypes hold approximately 8% of the sample.

Beyond this particular receptor, the publication reports: DPC sensitization did not change the number of TCRs with a frequency above 1 in 1000, and there was no evidence of changes in global repertoire structure. Repeated subsampling changed both the strength of the expansion versus patch-test correlation and the threshold at which that correlation became significant. Significantly more large CDR3 similarity clusters were formed by expanded TCRs than by pre-sensitization or healthy control sets, consistent with antigen-driven responses. A positive correlation was found between the number of PT1 expanded TCRs and patch test score, with significance reached at thresholds 8, 16 and 32 but not 4. All patients had alopecia, a presumed autoimmune disease, so their immune response might differ from that of healthy individuals.

From its cysteine to its phenylalanine, the CDR3 spans 14 amino acids. Of all the DNA, just the CDR3 is kept, 42 bases in frame from base 1. V is cut by 7 bases and J by 2 bases, and the space between the germline ends is 9 bases. The germline V gene supplies CDR1 ENHRY and CDR2 SYGVKD. The sequence was obtained from a woman in her late teens or twenties with alopecia areata. Some clones in this sample may be carry-over from other donors' samples. The rearrangement combines TRBV10-3 with TRBJ2-6; D gene: possibly TRBD2, on 5 matching bases. The sequencing here drew on whole blood, taken in connection with sensitization to the hapten diphenylcyclopropenone (DPC). The CDR3 protein: CAITRGTGANVLTF. The nucleotides read TGTGCCATCACACGGGGTACTGGGGCCAACGTCCTGACTTTC.